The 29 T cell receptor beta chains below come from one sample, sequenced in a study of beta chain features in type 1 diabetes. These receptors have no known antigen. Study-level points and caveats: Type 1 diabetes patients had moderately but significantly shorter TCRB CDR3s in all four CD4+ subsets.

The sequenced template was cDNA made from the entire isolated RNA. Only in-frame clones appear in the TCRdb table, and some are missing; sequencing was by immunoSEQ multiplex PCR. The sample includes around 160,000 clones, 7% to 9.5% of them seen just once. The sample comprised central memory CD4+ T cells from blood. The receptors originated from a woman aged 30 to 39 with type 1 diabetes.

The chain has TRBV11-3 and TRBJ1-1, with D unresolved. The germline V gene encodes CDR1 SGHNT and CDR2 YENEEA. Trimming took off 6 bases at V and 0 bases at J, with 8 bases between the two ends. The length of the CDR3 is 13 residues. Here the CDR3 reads CASRSRVNTEAFF. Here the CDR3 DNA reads TGTGCCAGCAGATCGAGGGTGAACACTGAAGCTTTCTTT.

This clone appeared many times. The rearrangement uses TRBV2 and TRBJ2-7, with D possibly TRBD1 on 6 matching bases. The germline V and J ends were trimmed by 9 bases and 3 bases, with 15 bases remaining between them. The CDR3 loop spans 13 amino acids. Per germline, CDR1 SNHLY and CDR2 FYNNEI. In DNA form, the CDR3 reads TGTGCCAGTACCGGGACAAATCGCTACGAGCAGTACTTC. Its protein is CASTGTNRYEQYF. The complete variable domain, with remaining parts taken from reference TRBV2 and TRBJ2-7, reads EPEVTQTPSHQVTQMGQEVILRCVPISNHLYFYWYRQILGQKVEFLVSFYNNEISEKSEIFDDQFSVERPDGSNFTLKIRSTKLEDSAMYFCASTGTNRYEQYFGPGTRLTVT.

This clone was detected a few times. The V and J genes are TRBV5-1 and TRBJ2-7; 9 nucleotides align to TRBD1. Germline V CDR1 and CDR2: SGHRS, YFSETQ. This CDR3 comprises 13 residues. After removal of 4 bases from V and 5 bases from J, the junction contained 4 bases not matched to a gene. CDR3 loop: CASSTRDRDEQYF. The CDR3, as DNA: TGCGCCAGCAGCACCCGGGACAGGGACGAGCAGTACTTC. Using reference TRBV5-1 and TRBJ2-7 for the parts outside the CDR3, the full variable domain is KAGVTQTPRYLIKTRGQQVTLSCSPISGHRSVSWYQQTPGQGLQFLFEYFSETQRNKGNFPGRFSGRQFSNSRSEMNVSTLELGDSALYLCASSTRDRDEQYFGPGTRLTVT.

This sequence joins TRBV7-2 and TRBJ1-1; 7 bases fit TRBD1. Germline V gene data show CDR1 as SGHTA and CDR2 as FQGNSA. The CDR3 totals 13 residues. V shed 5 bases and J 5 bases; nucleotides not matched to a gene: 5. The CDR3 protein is CASSKPQGTEAFF. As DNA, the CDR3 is TGTGCCAGCAGCAAACCACAGGGGACTGAAGCTTTCTTT. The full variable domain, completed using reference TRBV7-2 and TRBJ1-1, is GAGVSQSPSNKVTEKGKDVELRCDPISGHTALYWYRQSLGQGLEFLIYFQGNSAPDKSGLPSDRFSAERTGGSVSTLTIQRTQQEDSAVYLCASSKPQGTEAFFGQGTRLTVV.

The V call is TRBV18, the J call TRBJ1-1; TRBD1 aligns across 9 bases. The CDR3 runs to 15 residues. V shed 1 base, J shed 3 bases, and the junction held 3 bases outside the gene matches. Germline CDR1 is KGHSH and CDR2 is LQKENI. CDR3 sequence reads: CASSPRTGAHTEAFF. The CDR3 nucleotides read TGTGCCAGCTCACCACGGACAGGGGCCCACACTGAAGCTTTCTTT.

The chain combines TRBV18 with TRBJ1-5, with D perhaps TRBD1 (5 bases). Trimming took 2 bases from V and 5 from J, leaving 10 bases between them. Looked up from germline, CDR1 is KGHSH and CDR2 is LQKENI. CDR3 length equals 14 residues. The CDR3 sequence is CASSPTGGDQPQHF. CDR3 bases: TGTGCCAGCTCACCAACAGGTGGGGATCAGCCCCAGCATTTT.

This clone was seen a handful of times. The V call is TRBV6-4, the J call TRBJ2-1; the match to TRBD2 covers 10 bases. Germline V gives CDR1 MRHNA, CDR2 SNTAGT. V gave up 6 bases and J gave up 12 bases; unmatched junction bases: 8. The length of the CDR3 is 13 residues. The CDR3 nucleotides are TGTGCCAGCAGCGCTGTAGCGGGAGGCCTGCAGTTCTTC. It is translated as CASSAVAGGLQFF.

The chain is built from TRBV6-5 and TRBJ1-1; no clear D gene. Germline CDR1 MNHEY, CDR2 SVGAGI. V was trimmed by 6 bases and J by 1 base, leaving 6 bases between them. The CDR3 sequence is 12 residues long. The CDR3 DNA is TGTGCCAGCAGGACTCAGAACACTGAAGCTTTCTTT. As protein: CASRTQNTEAFF.

CDR3 DNA: TGCAGCGTTGATGTCATGAACACTGAAGCTTTCTTT. Amino acids: CSVDVMNTEAFF. The rearrangement uses TRBV29-1 and TRBJ1-1; D remains ambiguous. The germline V gene encodes CDR1 SQVTM and CDR2 ANQGSEA. The CDR3 runs to 12 residues. The V end lost 3 bases, the J end lost 0 bases, and 5 bases lay between the germline ends.

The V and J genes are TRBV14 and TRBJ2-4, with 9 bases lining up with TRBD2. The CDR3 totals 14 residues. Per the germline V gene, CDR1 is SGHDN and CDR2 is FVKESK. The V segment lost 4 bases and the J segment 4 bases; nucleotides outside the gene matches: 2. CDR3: CASSLTSGKNIQYF. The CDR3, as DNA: TGTGCCAGCAGCCTTACTAGCGGGAAAAACATTCAGTACTTC.

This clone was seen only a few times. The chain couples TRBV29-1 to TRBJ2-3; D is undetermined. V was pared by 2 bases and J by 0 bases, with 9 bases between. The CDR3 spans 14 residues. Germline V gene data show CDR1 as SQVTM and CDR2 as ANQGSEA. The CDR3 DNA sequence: TGCAGCGTTGAAAAGACTGGGAGCACAGATACGCAGTATTTT. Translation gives CSVEKTGSTDTQYF.

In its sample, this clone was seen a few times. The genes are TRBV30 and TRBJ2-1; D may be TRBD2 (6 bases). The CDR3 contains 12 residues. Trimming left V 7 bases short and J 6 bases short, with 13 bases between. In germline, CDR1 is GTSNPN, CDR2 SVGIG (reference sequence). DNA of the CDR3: TGTGCCTACGGGACTCCACTCAATGAGCAGTTCTTC. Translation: CAYGTPLNEQFF.

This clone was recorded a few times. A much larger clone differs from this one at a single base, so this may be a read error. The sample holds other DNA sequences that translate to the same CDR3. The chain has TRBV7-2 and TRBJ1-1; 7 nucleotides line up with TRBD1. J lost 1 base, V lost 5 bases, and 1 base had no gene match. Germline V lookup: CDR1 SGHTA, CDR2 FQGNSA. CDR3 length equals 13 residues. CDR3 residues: CASSRDRNTEAFF. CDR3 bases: TGTGCCAGCAGCCGGGACAGGAACACTGAAGCTTTCTTT.

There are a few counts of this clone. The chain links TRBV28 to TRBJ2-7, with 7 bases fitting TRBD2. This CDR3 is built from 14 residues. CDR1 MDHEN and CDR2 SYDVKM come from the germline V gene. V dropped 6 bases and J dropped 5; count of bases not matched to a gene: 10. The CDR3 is CASSPVAGAHEQYF. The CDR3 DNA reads TGTGCCAGCAGCCCCGTGGCGGGAGCCCACGAGCAGTACTTC.

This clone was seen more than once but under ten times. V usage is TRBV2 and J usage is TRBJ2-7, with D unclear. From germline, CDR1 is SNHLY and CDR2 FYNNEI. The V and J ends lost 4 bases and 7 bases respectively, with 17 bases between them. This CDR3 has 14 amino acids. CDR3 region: CASSGRPSPTEQYF. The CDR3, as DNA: TGTGCCAGCAGTGGGAGACCGAGCCCCACTGAGCAGTACTTC. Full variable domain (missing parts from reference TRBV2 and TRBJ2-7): EPEVTQTPSHQVTQMGQEVILRCVPISNHLYFYWYRQILGQKVEFLVSFYNNEISEKSEIFDDQFSVERPDGSNFTLKIRSTKLEDSAMYFCASSGRPSPTEQYFGPGTRLTVT.

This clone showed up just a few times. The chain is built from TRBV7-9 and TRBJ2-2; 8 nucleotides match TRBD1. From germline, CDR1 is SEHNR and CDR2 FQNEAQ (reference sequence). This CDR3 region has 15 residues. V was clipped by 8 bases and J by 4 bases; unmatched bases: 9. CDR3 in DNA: TGTGCCAGCGGAAATCAGGGGGCAAGCACCGGGGAGCTGTTTTTT. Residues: CASGNQGASTGELFF.

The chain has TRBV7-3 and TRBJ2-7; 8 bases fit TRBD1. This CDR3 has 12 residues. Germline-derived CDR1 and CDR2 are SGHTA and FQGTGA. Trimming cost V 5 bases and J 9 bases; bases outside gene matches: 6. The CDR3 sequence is CASSRRQGLQYF. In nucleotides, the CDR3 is TGTGCCAGCAGCCGCAGACAGGGGTTGCAGTACTTC.

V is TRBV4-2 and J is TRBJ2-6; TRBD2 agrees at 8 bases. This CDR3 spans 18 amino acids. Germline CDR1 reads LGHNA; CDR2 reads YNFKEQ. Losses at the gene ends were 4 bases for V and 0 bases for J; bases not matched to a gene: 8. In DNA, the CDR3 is TGTGCCAGCAGCCCCACTAGCGGCGGGGGCTCTGGGGCCAACGTCCTGACTTTC. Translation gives CASSPTSGGGSGANVLTF.

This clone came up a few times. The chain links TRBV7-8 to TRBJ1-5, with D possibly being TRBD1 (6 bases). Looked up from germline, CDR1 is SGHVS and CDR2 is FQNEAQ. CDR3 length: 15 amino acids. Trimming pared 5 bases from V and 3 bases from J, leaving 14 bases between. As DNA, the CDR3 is TGTGCCAGCAGCCTCAGGGGACGCACCAATCAGCCCCAGCATTTT. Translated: CASSLRGRTNQPQHF.

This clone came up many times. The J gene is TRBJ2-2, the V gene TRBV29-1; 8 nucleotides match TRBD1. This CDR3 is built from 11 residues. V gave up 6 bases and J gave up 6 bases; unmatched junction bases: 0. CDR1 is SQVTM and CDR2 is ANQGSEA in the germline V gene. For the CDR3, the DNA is TGCAGCGTGGACAGGGCCGGGGAGCTGTTTTTT. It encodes CSVDRAGELFF.

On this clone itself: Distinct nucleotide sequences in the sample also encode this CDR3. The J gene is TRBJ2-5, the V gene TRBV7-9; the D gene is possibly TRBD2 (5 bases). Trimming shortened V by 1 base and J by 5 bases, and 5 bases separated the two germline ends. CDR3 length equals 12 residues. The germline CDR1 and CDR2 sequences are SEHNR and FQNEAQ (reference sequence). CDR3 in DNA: TGTGCCAGCAGCTTAGGGAGGGAGACCCAGTACTTC. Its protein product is CASSLGRETQYF.

The CDR3 nucleotides are TGCGCCAGCAGCCAAGAAGGGACAGTGGTTGGAGGGGCCAACGTCCTGACTTTC. Protein product: CASSQEGTVVGGANVLTF. The V gene is TRBV4-1, the J gene TRBJ2-6; TRBD1 aligns across 7 bases. Looked up from germline, CDR1 is MGHRA and CDR2 is YSYEKL. After removal of 0 bases from V and 4 bases from J, the junction contained 9 bases not matched to a gene. This CDR3 comprises 18 residues.

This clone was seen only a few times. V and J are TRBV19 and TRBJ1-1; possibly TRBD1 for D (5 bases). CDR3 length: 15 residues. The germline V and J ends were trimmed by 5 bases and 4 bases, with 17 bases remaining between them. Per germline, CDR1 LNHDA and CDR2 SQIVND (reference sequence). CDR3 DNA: TGTGCCAGTAGTGCCCCCGGGGGGAGGGGCACTGAAGCTTTCTTT. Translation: CASSAPGGRGTEAFF. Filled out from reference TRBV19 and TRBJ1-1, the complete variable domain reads DGGITQSPKYLFRKEGQNVTLSCEQNLNHDAMYWYRQDPGQGLRLIYYSQIVNDFQKGDIAEGYSVSREKKESFPLTVTSAQKNPTAFYLCASSAPGGRGTEAFFGQGTRLTVV.

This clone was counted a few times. CDR3 bases: TGCGCCAGCAGCCAATCAGGGGACGGCACTGAAGCTTTCTTT. This translates into CASSQSGDGTEAFF. V usage is TRBV5-1 and J usage is TRBJ1-1; D may be TRBD1 (6 bases). The CDR3 contains 14 residues. Germline CDR1 and CDR2: SGHRS and YFSETQ. Between the trimmed V and J ends, which lost 4 bases and 4 bases, there was a span of 14 bases.

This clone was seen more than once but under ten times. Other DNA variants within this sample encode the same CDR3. DNA of the CDR3: TGTGCCAGCAGCCAAGTGCGGGAGACCCAGTACTTC. It translates to CASSQVRETQYF. The rearrangement joins TRBV14 to TRBJ2-5, with unresolved D. Trimming shortened V by 1 base and J by 5 bases, and 5 bases separated the two germline ends. Germline V gene sequence: CDR1 SGHDN, CDR2 FVKESK. The CDR3 covers 12 residues.

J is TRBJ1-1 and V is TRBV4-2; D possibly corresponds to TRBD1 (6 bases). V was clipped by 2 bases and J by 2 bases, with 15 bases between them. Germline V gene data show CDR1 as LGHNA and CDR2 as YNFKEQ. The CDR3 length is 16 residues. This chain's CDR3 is CASSQPPTGHNTEAFF. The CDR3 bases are TGTGCCAGCAGCCAACCCCCGACAGGACACAACACTGAAGCTTTCTTT.

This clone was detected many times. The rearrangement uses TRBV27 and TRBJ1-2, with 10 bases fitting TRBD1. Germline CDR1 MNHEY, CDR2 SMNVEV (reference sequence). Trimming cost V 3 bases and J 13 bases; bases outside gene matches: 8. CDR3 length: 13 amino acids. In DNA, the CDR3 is TGTGCCAGCAGTTTCCGGGACAGGGGAGTGTCCACCTTC. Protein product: CASSFRDRGVSTF.

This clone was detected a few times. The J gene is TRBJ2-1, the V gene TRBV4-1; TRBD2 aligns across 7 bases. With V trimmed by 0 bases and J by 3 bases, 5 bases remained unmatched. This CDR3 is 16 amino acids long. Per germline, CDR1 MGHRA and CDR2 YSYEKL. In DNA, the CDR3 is TGCGCCAGCAGCCAAGATGTGGCGGGAGTCTACAATGAGCAGTTCTTC. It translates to CASSQDVAGVYNEQFF.

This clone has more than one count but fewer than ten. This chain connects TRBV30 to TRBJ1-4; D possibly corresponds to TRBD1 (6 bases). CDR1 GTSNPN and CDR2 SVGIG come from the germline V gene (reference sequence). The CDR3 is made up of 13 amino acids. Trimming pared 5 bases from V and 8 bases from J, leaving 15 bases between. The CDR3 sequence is CAWDQGMGEKLFF. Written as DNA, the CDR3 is TGTGCCTGGGACCAGGGGATGGGGGAAAAACTGTTTTTT.